This TCR beta chain was identified in a study of shared clonotypes between healthy human individuals. Germline V lookup: CDR1 SGHRS, CDR2 YFSETQ. J was trimmed by 3 bases and V by 3 bases; bases with no gene match: 4. The CDR3 loop spans 15 amino acids. Sequencing was performed with immunoSEQ multiplex PCR; in TCRdb, only in-frame clones are kept and a portion is missing. The repertoire holds approximately 510,000 clones, with 79% as singletons. This receptor was obtained from a woman aged 40 to 49 in good health. Some clones in this sample may be carry-over from other donors' samples. The genes are TRBV5-1 and TRBJ2-2; 8 bases are a match to TRBD1. The sample consisted of PBMCs. CDR3 residues: CASSSDREYTGELFF. The CDR3 DNA is TGCGCCAGCAGCTCGGACAGGGAGTACACCGGGGAGCTGTTTTTT.